This T cell receptor beta chain was documented in a study of identifying expanded T cells in peripheral blood. Study-level points and caveats: About 1.2 clones differed between technical replicates, versus about 16 and 19 over time. Roughly 2-week clone count variance significantly increased as total template count grew.

With regard to this clone: What it recognizes is unknown.

V lost 1 base and J 2 bases, leaving 14 bases between the germline ends. CDR1 and CDR2 (germline): LGHNA, YSLEER. The CDR3 covers 16 residues. Produced via immunoSEQ multiplex PCR; TCRdb's table is partial and in-frame only. The top ten hold 3% to 4% of the sample, which has some 120,000 clones, 84% seen once. During the collection period, no donor immune events like infections were recorded. V is TRBV4-3 and J is TRBJ1-1; possibly TRBD1 for D (5 bases). What was sequenced was blood. This clonotype originated in a person between 18 and 69 years old in good health. The CDR3 loop reads CASSQVRLQGNTEAFF. In DNA form, the CDR3 reads TGCGCCAGCAGCCAAGTTAGGCTCCAGGGAAACACTGAAGCTTTCTTT.